This T cell receptor beta chain appears in the sequencing data of a study of shared clonotypes between healthy human individuals. This CDR3 has 16 amino acids. V trimming: 2 bases; J trimming: 1 base; junction bases outside the gene matches: 8. CDR1 GTSNPN and CDR2 SVGIG come from the germline V gene (reference sequence). Profiling relied on immunoSEQ multiplex PCR, and the TCRdb table lists in-frame clones only, not all of them. The sample has 90,000 to 120,000 clones; under 70% are singletons. The CD8 memory fraction combined CD45RO+ cells with TemRA cells (CCR7-negative CD45RA+). The TCR sequence derives from a young woman in good health. The specimen was memory CD8+ T cells sorted from blood. The subset here: CD45RO+ cells pooled with CCR7-negative TemRA cells. The chain has TRBV30 and TRBJ2-3; 8 nucleotides match TRBD2. The CDR3 region is CAWSFMGREGTDTQYF. CDR3 nucleotides: TGTGCCTGGAGTTTCATGGGGCGGGAGGGCACAGATACGCAGTATTTT.